This TCR beta chain was observed in a study of early T cells in non-severe SARS-CoV-2 infection. Study results and limitations: VDJdb-based annotation leaned toward anti-spike CD8 responses and missed private and CD4 specificities.

TCRdb ran MiXCR on the 5' RACE reads and lists one entry per CDR3 protein. The sample lists 53,000 or so distinct CDR3 sequences, roughly an eighth occurring once. The CDR3 has 12 residues. Trimming removed 3 bases from V and 7 bases from J, with 9 bases in between. Germline V gene lookup returns CDR1 DFQATT and CDR2 SNEGSKA (reference sequence). As regards this clonotype: The target antigen is unknown.

The clonotype originates from an adult who was a healthcare worker with PCR-confirmed SARS-CoV-2 infection or an uninfected control (not recorded which). This sample comprised whole blood, obtained at baseline. This chain links TRBV20-1 with TRBJ1-4; D unresolved. The CDR3: CSARGVREKLFF. The CDR3 bases are TGCAGTGCTAGGGGAGTCCGTGAAAAACTGTTTTTT.